The 5 T cell receptor beta chains listed next were all sequenced from one sample in a study of cytotoxic CD8 clonotypes in ibrutinib-treated CLL. The protocol was immunoSEQ multiplex PCR, while the TCRdb copy is restricted to in-frame clones and leaves out a portion. The sample yields 150,000 or so clones, 79% seen once. The sample in question was PBMCs, obtained after 12 months of ibrutinib treatment. These receptors came from a human donor with chronic lymphocytic leukemia.

V usage is TRBV4-1 and J usage is TRBJ2-2; TRBD2 matches at 7 bases. V trimming: 2 bases; J trimming: 3 bases; junction bases outside the gene matches: 3. The germline V gene encodes CDR1 MGHRA and CDR2 YSYEKL. The CDR3 sequence is 15 residues long. This chain's CDR3 is CASSQSGTDTGELFF. The CDR3 nucleotides are TGCGCCAGCAGCCAAAGCGGGACGGACACCGGGGAGCTGTTTTTT.

The chain has TRBV5-4 and TRBJ2-2; D unclear. Trimming took off 4 bases at V and 8 bases at J, with 12 bases between the two ends. Germline V gene data show CDR1 as SGHNT and CDR2 as YYREEE (reference sequence). The CDR3 is made up of 13 amino acids. CDR3 in DNA: TGTGCCAGCAGCAACCAGCAACGAGGGGAGCTGTTTTTT. The encoded protein is CASSNQQRGELFF.

The chain joins TRBV10-3 to TRBJ1-2; D not resolved. CDR1 and CDR2 from the germline V gene are ENHRY and SYGVKD. Deletions cut 2 bases from V and 5 bases from J, with 6 bases between. This CDR3 comprises 12 residues. In DNA, the CDR3 is TGTGCCATCAGTGAGGACTCTTATGGCTACACCTTC. Translation: CAISEDSYGYTF.

This clone was seen more than once but under ten times. The V call is TRBV19, the J call TRBJ2-1; D perhaps matches TRBD1 (6 bases). The V end was cut by 3 bases, the J end by 0 bases, with 9 bases between. The CDR3 covers 15 residues. Looked up from germline, CDR1 is LNHDA and CDR2 is SQIVND (reference sequence). Here the CDR3 DNA reads TGTGCCAGTAGTATGGTGGACAGCTCCTACAATGAGCAGTTCTTC. Encoded protein: CASSMVDSSYNEQFF.

The V call is TRBV28, the J call TRBJ2-2, with TRBD1 matching over 7 bases. V dropped 7 bases and J dropped 6; count of bases not matched to a gene: 11. CDR3 size: 15 residues. Germline CDR1 and CDR2: MDHEN and SYDVKM. CDR3 residues: CASTTIQGYAGELFF. CDR3 sequence (DNA): TGTGCCAGCACCACCATACAGGGGTATGCCGGGGAGCTGTTTTTT.